The 31 T cell receptor beta chains given below trace back to one sample, sequenced in a study of technical replicates of blood from a few donors. Method: immunoSEQ multiplex PCR; TCRdb's copy keeps in-frame clones and lacks some. The sample lists more than 80,000 clones; around 96% were seen once. Sequencing was done on a sample of T cells isolated from PBMCs. These receptors were taken from a human donor in good health.

This clone was counted a single time. The CDR3 sequence: CASSLGTGPSYEQYF. The CDR3 region has the DNA TGTGCCAGCAGCTTAGGTACAGGGCCCAGCTACGAGCAGTACTTC. This rearrangement joins TRBV11-2 to TRBJ2-7; maybe TRBD1 (6 bases). Germline lookup yields CDR1 SGHAT and CDR2 FQNNGV. V lost 1 base and J 3 bases, leaving 13 bases between the germline ends. This CDR3 has 15 amino acids.

The genes are TRBV19 and TRBJ1-1; D uncertain. The CDR3 totals 11 residues. In germline, CDR1 is LNHDA, CDR2 SQIVND (reference sequence). With 9 bases removed from V and 1 base from J, the gap between germline ends came to 6 bases. Written as DNA, the CDR3 is TGTGCCAGCCGCGGGAACACTGAAGCTTTCTTT. It encodes CASRGNTEAFF.

The rearrangement uses TRBV19 and TRBJ1-2; 11 bases agree with TRBD1. The CDR3 is 17 residues long. J was trimmed by 4 bases and V by 3 bases; bases with no gene match: 10. CDR1 and CDR2 (germline): LNHDA, SQIVND (reference sequence). The CDR3 DNA follows: TGTGCCAGTAGTATCCGGGACAGGGGGATTTTGGGCTATGGCTACACCTTC. Amino acid sequence: CASSIRDRGILGYGYTF.

The V gene is TRBV7-2, the J gene TRBJ2-7, with 8 bases lining up with TRBD2. Germline assignment: CDR1 SGHTA and CDR2 FQGNSA. This CDR3 is built from 13 residues. J lost 5 bases, V lost 4 bases, and 4 bases had no gene match. CDR3 sequence reads: CASSWREVNEQYF. CDR3 DNA sequence: TGTGCCAGCAGCTGGCGGGAGGTCAACGAGCAGTACTTC.

This chain joins TRBV7-8 and TRBJ1-5; D perhaps matches TRBD1 (5 bases). Germline CDR1 is SGHVS and CDR2 is FQNEAQ. The ends were cut back, 5 bases at V and 4 bases at J, with 18 bases in the middle. This CDR3 contains 16 residues. CDR3 bases: TGTGCCAGCAGCCAACGGGGGGGTTATTGGAATCAGCCCCAGCATTTT. Amino acids: CASSQRGGYWNQPQHF.

The genes are TRBV15 and TRBJ2-7; 8 bases line up with TRBD1. The CDR3 loop spans 19 amino acids. The V gene's germline CDR1 is LNHNV and CDR2 YYDKDF (reference sequence). V lost 4 bases to trimming and J lost 5 bases; unmatched junction nucleotides: 22. DNA for the CDR3: TGTGCCACCAGCACTCGGACAGGGTTGAATATAGCCCATTTCCACGAGCAGTACTTC. As protein: CATSTRTGLNIAHFHEQYF.

The J gene is TRBJ1-1, the V gene TRBV5-1; 8 bases agree with TRBD1. Germline CDR1 and CDR2: SGHRS and YFSETQ. This CDR3 has 14 amino acids. With V trimmed by 7 bases and J by 4 bases, 9 bases remained unmatched. CDR3 nucleotides: TGCGCCAGCGGAGACAGGGGAGGCGGCACTGAAGCTTTCTTT. The encoded protein is CASGDRGGGTEAFF.

This sequence joins TRBV9 and TRBJ2-3; TRBD2 is a possible D gene (5 bases). Germline V gene lookup returns CDR1 SGDLS and CDR2 YYNGEE. V lost 7 bases and J 2 bases, leaving 17 bases between the germline ends. The CDR3 is 15 amino acids. The CDR3 DNA is TGTGCCAGCGCGGCTCAGGACTTTACCACAGATACGCAGTATTTT. It encodes CASAAQDFTTDTQYF.

The rearrangement uses TRBV6-5 and TRBJ2-5; 8 bases line up with TRBD1. This CDR3 spans 14 amino acids. V lost 3 bases and J lost 3; bases outside the gene matches: 3. Germline V gene data show CDR1 as MNHEY and CDR2 as SVGAGI. The CDR3 nucleotides are TGTGCCAGCAGTTATCCGGGACAGGAAGAGACCCAGTACTTC. Amino acid sequence: CASSYPGQEETQYF.

The V gene is TRBV5-1, the J gene TRBJ2-1; D uncertain. The length of the CDR3 is 11 residues. Germline V lookup: CDR1 SGHRS, CDR2 YFSETQ. V was trimmed by 4 bases and J by 8 bases, leaving 7 bases between them. The CDR3 loop is CASSLSHEQFF. The CDR3 DNA is TGCGCCAGCAGCCTCTCTCATGAGCAGTTCTTC.

This clone showed up just once. The V and J genes are TRBV27 and TRBJ1-1; D possibly corresponds to TRBD1 (5 bases). Germline V gene sequence: CDR1 MNHEY, CDR2 SMNVEV (reference sequence). V was trimmed by 4 bases and J by 4 bases, leaving 13 bases between them. The CDR3 totals 14 residues. CDR3 residues: CASSYTGPSTEAFF. In DNA, the CDR3 is TGTGCCAGCAGTTACACAGGACCGTCCACTGAAGCTTTCTTT.

The chain uses TRBV4-1 and TRBJ2-1, with 11 bases fitting TRBD2. Germline V gene sequence: CDR1 MGHRA, CDR2 YSYEKL. V trimming: 3 bases; J trimming: 4 bases; junction bases outside the gene matches: 5. The CDR3 consists of 16 residues. CDR3: CASSQKLAGAYNEQFF. The DNA of the CDR3 is TGCGCCAGCAGCCAGAAACTAGCGGGAGCATACAATGAGCAGTTCTTC.

This clone was detected only a few times. The chain is built from TRBV19 and TRBJ2-7; TRBD2 might be the D (6 bases). The germline V and J ends were trimmed by 4 bases and 2 bases, with 15 bases remaining between them. The CDR3 consists of 15 residues. Germline assignment: CDR1 LNHDA and CDR2 SQIVND (reference sequence). Written as DNA, the CDR3 is TGTGCCAGTAGTACCAGACTAGAGACGACCTACGAGCAGTACTTC. Its translation: CASSTRLETTYEQYF.

This clone has only one observation. The V gene is TRBV4-1, the J gene TRBJ1-1; unclear D gene. The CDR3 has 13 amino acids. Trimming took 4 bases from V and 7 from J, leaving 13 bases between them. Germline CDR1 reads MGHRA; CDR2 reads YSYEKL. Here the CDR3 DNA reads TGCGCCAGCAGCCCCCGGCAGACGGGTGAAGCTTTCTTT. Protein sequence: CASSPRQTGEAFF.

The CDR3 loop is CASSPLGLAGSYEQYF. The CDR3 coding sequence is TGTGCCAGCAGCCCCCTTGGACTAGCGGGATCCTACGAGCAGTACTTC. V is TRBV7-9 and J is TRBJ2-7; 12 bases agree with TRBD2. Germline-derived CDR1 and CDR2 are SEHNR and FQNEAQ (reference sequence). The CDR3 has 16 residues. The trim removed 5 bases at V and 1 base at J, leaving 6 bases unmatched.

The rearrangement links TRBV2 to TRBJ1-1; 10 nucleotides match TRBD1. Losses at the gene ends were 5 bases for V and 4 bases for J; bases not matched to a gene: 4. Germline CDR1 reads SNHLY; CDR2 reads FYNNEI. The CDR3 extends over 14 amino acids. The CDR3 DNA follows: TGTGCCAGCAGTTCTGGGACAGGGGTCACTGAAGCTTTCTTT. It is translated as CASSSGTGVTEAFF.

This chain uses TRBV14 with TRBJ2-7, with a tentative D call TRBD2 (6 bases). V gave up 0 bases and J gave up 4 bases, with 13 bases separating them. CDR1 is SGHDN and CDR2 is FVKESK in the germline V gene. This CDR3 is 15 amino acids long. CDR3: CASSQDSRDWYEQYF. For the CDR3, the DNA is TGTGCCAGCAGCCAAGATTCCAGGGACTGGTACGAGCAGTACTTC.

The DNA for the CDR3 is TGTGCCAGCAGCGTATACCCGGGACTAGTCACAGATACGCAGTATTTT. This translates into CASSVYPGLVTDTQYF. The chain links TRBV9 to TRBJ2-3, with TRBD2 identical over 8 bases. The V gene end was trimmed by 1 base and the J gene end by 2 bases; junction bases not matched to a gene: 6. The CDR3 is 16 residues long. CDR1 SGDLS and CDR2 YYNGEE come from the germline V gene. The full variable domain, completed using reference TRBV9 and TRBJ2-3, is DSGVTQTPKHLITATGQRVTLRCSPRSGDLSVYWYQQSLDQGLQFLIQYYNGEERAKGNILERFSAQQFPDLHSELNLSSLELGDSALYFCASSVYPGLVTDTQYFGPGTRLTVL.

For the CDR3, the DNA is TGTGCCAGCAGCCCAGGGGACGAGCAGTACTTC. Its protein product is CASSPGDEQYF. The chain uses TRBV7-6 and TRBJ2-7; a weak D match, TRBD1 (6 bases). The germline gives CDR1 SGHVS, CDR2 FNYEAQ. The CDR3 loop spans 11 amino acids. V lost 5 bases and J lost 5, with 7 bases in between.

The genes are TRBV5-8 and TRBJ2-5; 8 nucleotides line up with TRBD2. The CDR3 has 15 amino acids. Trimming cost V 4 bases and J 3 bases; bases outside gene matches: 8. Germline V CDR1 and CDR2: SGHTS, YDEGEE. The CDR3 loop is CASSISGTVKETQYF. The CDR3 DNA sequence: TGTGCCAGCAGCATTAGCGGGACCGTCAAAGAGACCCAGTACTTC. The full variable domain, completed using reference TRBV5-8 and TRBJ2-5, is EAGVTQSPTHLIKTRGQQATLRCSPISGHTSVYWYQQALGLGLQFLLWYDEGEERNRGNFPPRFSGRQFPNYSSELNVNALELEDSALYLCASSISGTVKETQYFGPGTRLLVL.

As DNA, the CDR3 is TGTGCCAGCAGCTACAGGTTTAGGACGAACACTGAAGCTTTCTTT. Its translation: CASSYRFRTNTEAFF. The chain has TRBV5-8 and TRBJ1-1; a possible D gene is TRBD1 (5 bases). V gave up 3 bases and J gave up 1 base, with 13 bases separating them. The CDR3 length is 15 residues. The germline V gene has CDR1 SGHTS and CDR2 YDEGEE. Together with reference TRBV5-8 and TRBJ1-1, the CDR3 gives the full variable domain: EAGVTQSPTHLIKTRGQQATLRCSPISGHTSVYWYQQALGLGLQFLLWYDEGEERNRGNFPPRFSGRQFPNYSSELNVNALELEDSALYLCASSYRFRTNTEAFFGQGTRLTVV.

The rearrangement uses TRBV19 and TRBJ2-7, with D possibly being TRBD1 (5 bases). Trimming shortened V by 4 bases and J by 1 base, and 8 bases separated the two germline ends. Looked up from germline, CDR1 is LNHDA and CDR2 is SQIVND (reference sequence). The CDR3 has 13 amino acids. CDR3 sequence: CASSTTDSYEQYF. Written as DNA, the CDR3 is TGTGCCAGTAGTACGACAGATTCCTACGAGCAGTACTTC.

The V call is TRBV7-6, the J call TRBJ2-3; D gene ambiguous. The CDR3 loop spans 14 amino acids. The germline gives CDR1 SGHVS, CDR2 FNYEAQ. Trimming took 1 base from V and 2 from J, leaving 7 bases between them. CDR3 bases: TGTGCCAGCAGCTTAGGGCCTGCCACAGATACGCAGTATTTT. Translating gives CASSLGPATDTQYF.

V gene TRBV30 combines with J gene TRBJ2-5; D is possibly TRBD1 (7 bases). In germline, CDR1 is GTSNPN, CDR2 SVGIG (reference sequence). This CDR3 region has 11 residues. The CDR3 is CAEGQQETQYF. Written as DNA, the CDR3 is TGTGCGGAGGGACAGCAAGAGACCCAGTACTTC.

V usage is TRBV9 and J usage is TRBJ2-2; a possible D gene is TRBD2 (5 bases). V was pared by 0 bases and J by 1 base, with 7 bases between. In germline, CDR1 is SGDLS, CDR2 YYNGEE. The CDR3 length is 15 residues. The CDR3 region has the DNA TGTGCCAGCAGCGTAGGACTAAAGAACACCGGGGAGCTGTTTTTT. This sequence encodes CASSVGLKNTGELFF.

This chain connects TRBV30 to TRBJ1-1; 9 bases map to TRBD1. Unmatched junction bases numbered 6, after V lost 0 bases and J lost 1 base. The germline CDR1 and CDR2 sequences are GTSNPN and SVGIG (reference sequence). This CDR3 has 16 residues. The CDR3 bases are TGTGCCTGGAGTGTAAGTCTGGGACAGGGGAACACTGAAGCTTTCTTT. Amino acid sequence: CAWSVSLGQGNTEAFF.

This chain links TRBV4-1 with TRBJ2-7; D gene uncertain. This CDR3 is 15 amino acids long. Trimming took off 1 base at V and 0 bases at J, with 10 bases between the two ends. CDR1 MGHRA and CDR2 YSYEKL come from the germline V gene. The CDR3 reads CASSQGQATSYEQYF. In DNA form, the CDR3 reads TGCGCCAGCAGCCAAGGGCAGGCAACCTCCTACGAGCAGTACTTC.

The V call is TRBV21-1, the J call TRBJ1-1. TRBV21-1 is a known pseudogene. This CDR3 spans 13 amino acids. This CDR3 reads CASSKKRRGEAFF. CDR3 sequence (DNA): TGTGCCAGCAGCAAAAAACGACGGGGTGAAGCTTTCTTT.

V usage is TRBV9 and J usage is TRBJ2-3; TRBD2 might be the D (6 bases). Germline V gene lookup returns CDR1 SGDLS and CDR2 YYNGEE. Trimming removed 0 bases from V and 0 bases from J, with 11 bases in between. This CDR3 is built from 16 residues. The CDR3 loop is CASSVGLASSTDTQYF. The CDR3 DNA follows: TGTGCCAGCAGCGTAGGGCTAGCGTCTAGCACAGATACGCAGTATTTT.

This clone showed up just once. J is TRBJ2-7 and V is TRBV5-6; 11 bases map to TRBD2. The length of the CDR3 is 15 residues. The V and J ends lost 3 bases and 2 bases, in that order; junction bases with no gene match: 4. CDR1 and CDR2 (germline): SGHDT, YYEEEE. CDR3 protein: CASSSGTSGAYEQYF. In nucleotides, the CDR3 is TGTGCCAGCAGCTCTGGGACTAGCGGCGCCTACGAGCAGTACTTC. The entire variable domain, with the rest obtained from reference TRBV5-6 and TRBJ2-7, is as follows: DAGVTQSPTHLIKTRGQQVTLRCSPKSGHDTVSWYQQALGQGPQFIFQYYEEEERQRGNFPDRFSGHQFPNYSSELNVNALLLGDSALYLCASSSGTSGAYEQYFGPGTRLTVT.

J is TRBJ2-7 and V is TRBV11-3; 7 bases line up with TRBD1. The CDR3 contains 16 residues. J gave up 3 bases and V 5 bases, and 13 bases lay outside the gene matches. The germline V gene encodes CDR1 SGHNT and CDR2 YENEEA. CDR3 coding DNA: TGTGCCAGCAGCCCTACAGTGACGAGGGGGCTCTACGAGCAGTACTTC. This translates into CASSPTVTRGLYEQYF. Filled out from reference TRBV11-3 and TRBJ2-7, the complete variable domain reads EAGVVQSPRYKIIEKKQPVAFWCNPISGHNTLYWYLQNLGQGPELLIRYENEEAVDDSQLPKDRFSAERLKGVDSTLKIQPAELGDSAVYLCASSPTVTRGLYEQYFGPGTRLTVT.